This TCR beta chain was sequenced in a study of CD8+CD57+ T cells in acquired aplastic anemia. Before being chosen for sequencing, patients had shown CD8+CD57+ cell expansion by flow cytometry. Blood was sampled before the patients had received any therapy. CDR3 length: 12 residues. The germline V gene has CDR1 LNHDA and CDR2 SQIVND (reference sequence). The germline V and J ends were trimmed by 7 bases and 8 bases, with 12 bases remaining between them. Genomic DNA provided the template from which TCR beta VDJ and CDR3 profiles were obtained. TCRdb passed the reads through MiXCR, listing each CDR3 protein once. The sample holds 160,000 or so distinct CDR3 sequences, roughly 43% seen once.

The receptor comes from a human donor with aplastic anemia. The chain combines TRBV19 with TRBJ2-1, with D perhaps matching TRBD2 (7 bases). The sample taken for sequencing was sorted CD4+, CD8+, or CD8+CD57+ T cells (not recorded which) from PBMCs. The chain's CDR3 is CASTPGGHEQFF. As DNA, the CDR3 is TGTGCCAGTACCCCGGGGGGCCATGAGCAGTTCTTC.